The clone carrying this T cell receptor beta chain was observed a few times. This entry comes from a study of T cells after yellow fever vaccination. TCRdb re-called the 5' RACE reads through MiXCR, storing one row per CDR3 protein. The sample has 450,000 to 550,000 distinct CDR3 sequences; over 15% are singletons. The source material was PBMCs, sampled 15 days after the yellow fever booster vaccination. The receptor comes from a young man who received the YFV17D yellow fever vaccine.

The CDR3 bases are TGCGCCAGCACTTTCGAGGGGGGTTGGTACGAGCAGTACTTC. Translated, it gives CASTFEGGWYEQYF. The V and J genes are TRBV5-1 and TRBJ2-7; the D gene could be TRBD1 or TRBD2 (6 bases each). From germline, CDR1 is SGHRS and CDR2 YFSETQ. V was pared by 6 bases and J by 4 bases, with 17 bases between. CDR3 length: 14 residues.